The entry below describes one T cell receptor beta chain. The antigen remains unidentified. This sample was included in a study of response to subunit inactivated influenza vaccine. Study-level points and caveats: It was suggested by the authors that few new T cells are recruited by each seasonal influenza vaccination.

CDR1 and CDR2 from the germline V gene are SEHNR and FQNEAQ (reference sequence). The CDR3 covers 16 residues. The ends lost 5 bases at V and 3 bases at J; junction bases unmatched: 12. TCRdb reprocessed the RT-PCR reads with MiXCR, giving one entry per CDR3 protein. The sample consists of roughly 290,000 distinct CDR3 sequences, just over 20% of them appearing once. This TCR derives from a man between 50 and 69 years old who received an inactivated influenza vaccine. The chain joins TRBV7-9 to TRBJ2-7, with TRBD1 matching 8 bases. Sequences were derived from PBMCs from blood, sampled about 20 months after vaccination. CDR3 amino acids: CASSPTPGQAIYEQYF. The CDR3 DNA follows: TGTGCCAGCAGCCCCACTCCGGGACAGGCCATCTACGAGCAGTACTTC.